This T cell receptor beta chain was found in a study of post-analysis software for immune sequencing data. Turning to the study itself: The study covered relapsing-remitting, secondary progressive and progressive-relapsing courses of multiple sclerosis.

Each TCR beta cDNA library carried unique molecular identifiers. With roughly 1 to 11 million T cells as the source, approximately 500,000 cDNA molecules resulted. A single record per CDR3 protein comes from TCRdb applying MiXCR to the PCR reads. The repertoire holds about 810,000 distinct CDR3 sequences, with approximately 53% as singletons. Note on this clonotype: The antigen is unknown.

Study results and caveats: Controls had significantly higher normalized Chao1 diversity than multiple sclerosis patients. Comparison of patients with controls showed four or five TRBV segments more frequent in patients, TRBV5-6, TRBV5-1 and TRBV20-1 among them.

This CDR3 is built from 17 residues. After removal of 5 bases from V and 4 bases from J, the junction contained 14 bases not matched to a gene. CDR1 and CDR2 (germline): SGHKS, YYEKEE (reference sequence). This chain connects TRBV5-5 to TRBJ2-3; 9 positions agree with TRBD2. Sequencing was performed on blood. The receptor was isolated from a girl between 5 and 17 years old with multiple sclerosis. The DNA of the CDR3 is TGTGCCAGCAGATGGGGACTAGCTGTGTACCGGGCAGATACGCAGTATTTT. It translates to CASRWGLAVYRADTQYF.